This note documents a single TCR beta chain sequence. Its antigen remains undetermined. No base qualities exist here, and no much larger clone lies one base off it. The sample originates from a study of T cell responses to AZD1222 COVID-19 vaccine (dated by TCRdb to the early 2020s). Looking at the study overall: TCR sequencing was performed for 230 to 250 trial participants, of whom 200 to 210 were given two doses of AZD1222 and some 26 were given two doses of MenACWY control vaccine. Trial participants were enrolled into age subgroups of 18-55, 56-69 and 70-plus years, which contained about 150, 27 and 61 TCR-sequenced participants, respectively. The paper's findings and limits, for the study overall: Because no day 14 peak-response samples were available, repertoires were characterized only after the peak T cell response. Participants were mostly white British and included more females than males, and it was suggested by the authors that clonal diversity may have been underestimated. Vaccine-associated CD4 TCRs spanned the whole spike protein, with dominant responses in regions 160-218 and 743-854. Only five to seven AZD1222 recipients were SARS-CoV-2 seropositive at baseline, limiting conclusions about previously exposed vaccinees. Reportedly, almost half of the unique spike-specific TCRs recognized epitopes lying outside the regions that are mutated in the B.1.351 and B.1.1.7 variants. In the small 56-69-year group, the increase in depth fell short of significance, most likely because of low power. Spike-specific TCR breadth and depth rose significantly after two AZD1222 doses compared with day 0 and with MenACWY recipients.

This sample's time point label indicates: about 28 days (+/-7) after the second vaccine dose. AZD1222 recipients given second doses at about 4 weeks or at about 12 weeks were pooled, since spike-specific TCR depth and breadth were not found to differ between the two schedules. Vaccinee samples came from UK trials COV001 and COV002, including a single-blind randomized controlled phase 2/3 trial of AZD1222 (ChAdOx1 nCoV-19) in healthy adults. For TCRbeta chain sequencing, PBMC samples from trial participants were taken at day 0 and at day 28 after the second dose. The CDR3 regions of human TCRbeta chains were analyzed by immunosequencing. The authors' analysis ran thus. TCRs in the repertoires were compared against a reference library of SARS-CoV-2-specific TCRs that had been generated with the MIRA antigen-specificity platform. Breadth was defined as the fraction of unique TCRs that were SARS-CoV-2-associated, and depth was defined as the fraction of total T cells that were SARS-CoV-2-associated. Using the MIRA data, each spike-specific TCR was assigned both to the spike region to which the TCR was reactive and to a CD4 or CD8 class. Log10-transformed breadth and depth values were compared by one-way ANOVA with Sidak's multiple comparisons tests. In its TCRdb copy, this immuneACCESS table keeps in-frame sequences only and misses some clones. Where compared with another copy, unresolved V genes explain less than half of these, and the others have no known cause. V and J calls and clone size are given by that table; D and trimming were obtained from the DNA. A total of under 150,000 clones appear in this sample, around 88% of them only once. The top ten clones comprise under 6.5% of the sample.

The sequencing used peripheral blood, collected 28 days after the second AZD1222 dose. This receptor was obtained from an adult who received the AZD1222 COVID-19 vaccine.

DNA sequence: TGTGCCAGCAGTGCGGGGGGGACAGGGAACACTGAAGCTTTCTTT. This sequence encodes CASSAGGTGNTEAFF. The chain is made from TRBV27 and TRBJ1-1, and 8 junctional nucleotides match TRBD1. The CDR3 numbers 15 residues from cysteine through phenylalanine. Only CDR3 DNA remains: 45 bases, in frame from the first base. Unmatched junction bases come to 6, with V trimmed by 5 bases and J by 1 base. Sequences MNHEY (CDR1) and SMNVEV (CDR2) are obtained from the germline V gene (reference sequence).